The next 10 T cell receptor beta chains were all read from a single sample in a study of cytomegalovirus exposure and HLA in healthy donors. PCR involved 60 Vbeta and 13 Jbeta primers. Assay: immunoSEQ multiplex PCR; the TCRdb copy retains only in-frame clones and omits some. The sample consists of approximately 190,000 clones, around 75% of them appearing once. Sequenced material: PBMCs. These receptors were collected from a woman under 40 in good health and CMV-seronegative.

J is TRBJ1-1 and V is TRBV11-2, with D tentatively TRBD1 (6 bases). The V gene's germline CDR1 is SGHAT and CDR2 FQNNGV. This CDR3 contains 15 residues. V lost 5 bases to trimming and J lost 8 bases, with 21 bases between them. CDR3 loop: CASSPGQRTSKEAFF. CDR3 nucleotide sequence: TGTGCCAGCAGCCCCGGACAGAGGACGTCTAAGGAAGCTTTCTTT.

The V call is TRBV11-2, the J call TRBJ1-6; a weak D match, TRBD1 (5 bases). With 5 bases removed from V and 8 bases from J, the gap between germline ends came to 10 bases. This CDR3 has 13 amino acids. Germline CDR1 and CDR2: SGHAT and FQNNGV. The CDR3 region has the DNA TGTGCCAGCAGCCCACAGGAGTATTCACCCCTCCACTTT. Amino acids: CASSPQEYSPLHF.

The chain has TRBV20-1 and TRBJ2-7; no firm D call. The CDR3 length is 11 residues. CDR1 is DFQATT, CDR2 SNEGSKA, per germline (reference sequence). V was pared by 2 bases and J by 4 bases, with 6 bases between. DNA of the CDR3: TGCAGTGCTAGAACTACGTACGAGCAGTACTTC. Translating gives CSARTTYEQYF.

This clone was picked up a small number of times. The V gene is TRBV9, the J gene TRBJ1-4; 9 bases match TRBD1. The germline gives CDR1 SGDLS, CDR2 YYNGEE. Germline trimming cut 0 bases from V and 7 bases from J; bases unmatched to any gene: 4. The CDR3 contains 15 residues. The DNA of the CDR3 is TGTGCCAGCAGCGTAGTAGGGACAGGGAGTGAAAAACTGTTTTTT. Its protein product is CASSVVGTGSEKLFF.

This clone appeared a few times. The chain has TRBV7-3 and TRBJ2-1, with TRBD1 matching over 9 bases. Trimming cost V 5 bases and J 2 bases; bases outside gene matches: 4. CDR3 length equals 15 residues. CDR1 is SGHTA, CDR2 FQGTGA, per germline. The CDR3 DNA is TGTGCCAGCAGCACCGGGACAGGGCCCTACAATGAGCAGTTCTTC. This sequence encodes CASSTGTGPYNEQFF.

This clone was picked up a small number of times. CDR3: CASSEGGRGNEKLFF. CDR3 coding DNA: TGTGCCAGCAGTGAAGGGGGCAGGGGAAATGAAAAACTGTTTTTT. The gene calls are TRBV6-1 and TRBJ1-4; D might be TRBD1 (6 bases). Trimming cost V 1 base and J 5 bases, with 11 bases left between them. Looked up from germline, CDR1 is MNHNS and CDR2 is SASEGT. The CDR3 is 15 residues long.

The chain employs TRBV7-9 and TRBJ2-1; 10 nucleotides match TRBD2. In germline, CDR1 is SEHNR, CDR2 FQNEAQ (reference sequence). After removal of 1 base from V and 4 bases from J, the junction contained 7 bases not matched to a gene. The CDR3 is 17 amino acids. The CDR3 here is CASSLVIRTSGYNEQFF. The DNA for the CDR3 is TGTGCCAGCAGCTTAGTGATTCGGACTAGCGGTTACAATGAGCAGTTCTTC.

J is TRBJ2-7 and V is TRBV29-1; 13 nucleotides line up with TRBD2. The CDR3 has 12 amino acids. Germline V gene sequence: CDR1 SQVTM, CDR2 ANQGSEA. The V gene end was trimmed by 8 bases and the J gene end by 6 bases; junction bases not matched to a gene: 4. The CDR3 is CSTGLAGREQYF. The CDR3 coding sequence is TGCAGCACGGGACTAGCGGGACGCGAGCAGTACTTC.

This clone appeared a few times. This chain links TRBV5-1 with TRBJ2-1; 9 bases are a match to TRBD2. The CDR3 covers 16 residues. V shed 0 bases, J shed 3 bases, and the junction held 4 bases outside the gene matches. Germline V CDR1 and CDR2: SGHRS, YFSETQ. As DNA, the CDR3 is TGCGCCAGCAGCTTGGGACTAGCGGCCCTCTACAATGAGCAGTTCTTC. It specifies CASSLGLAALYNEQFF.

The chain employs TRBV2 and TRBJ1-4, with D possibly matching TRBD1 (6 bases). The CDR3 is 13 amino acids. Trimming stripped 11 bases from V and 4 bases from J, with 14 bases between. Germline V gives CDR1 SNHLY, CDR2 FYNNEI. Here the CDR3 DNA reads TGTGCCTCCCAGGGGAGAATTAATGAAAAACTGTTTTTT. Protein product: CASQGRINEKLFF.